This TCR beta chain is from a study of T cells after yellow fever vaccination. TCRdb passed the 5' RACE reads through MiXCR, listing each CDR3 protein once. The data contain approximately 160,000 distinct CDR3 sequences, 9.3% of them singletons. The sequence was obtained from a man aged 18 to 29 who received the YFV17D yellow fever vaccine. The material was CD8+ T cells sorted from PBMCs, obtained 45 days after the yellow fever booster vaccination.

CDR3 DNA: TGCGCCAGCACCCTATCTGTCGGAGATTCGGATGAGCAGTTCTTC. Amino acid sequence: CASTLSVGDSDEQFF. The chain uses TRBV4-1 and TRBJ2-1; D not resolved. The length of the CDR3 is 15 residues. CDR1 is MGHRA and CDR2 is YSYEKL in the germline V gene. V dropped 7 bases and J dropped 8 bases, with 21 bases sitting between them.